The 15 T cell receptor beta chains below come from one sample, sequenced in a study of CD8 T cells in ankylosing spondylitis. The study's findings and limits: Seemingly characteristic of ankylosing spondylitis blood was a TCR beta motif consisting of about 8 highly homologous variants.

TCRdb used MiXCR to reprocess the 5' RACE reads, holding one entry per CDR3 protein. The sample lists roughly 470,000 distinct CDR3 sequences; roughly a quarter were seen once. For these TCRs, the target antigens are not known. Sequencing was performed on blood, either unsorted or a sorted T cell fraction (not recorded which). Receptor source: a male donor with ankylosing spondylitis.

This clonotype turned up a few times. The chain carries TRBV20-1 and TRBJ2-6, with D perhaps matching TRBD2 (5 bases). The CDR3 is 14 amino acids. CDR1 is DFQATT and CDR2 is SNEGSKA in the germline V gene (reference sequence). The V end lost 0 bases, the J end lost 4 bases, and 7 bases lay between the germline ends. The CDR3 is CSARDGGGANVLTF. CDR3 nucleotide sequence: TGCAGTGCTAGAGACGGAGGCGGGGCCAACGTCCTGACTTTC.

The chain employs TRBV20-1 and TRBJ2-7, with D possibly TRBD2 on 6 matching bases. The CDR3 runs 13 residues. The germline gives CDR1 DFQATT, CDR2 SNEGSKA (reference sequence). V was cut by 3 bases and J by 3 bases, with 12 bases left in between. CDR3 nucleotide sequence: TGCAGTGCTAGCCTCGGGGGTGTCTACGAGCAGTACGTC. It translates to CSASLGGVYEQYV.

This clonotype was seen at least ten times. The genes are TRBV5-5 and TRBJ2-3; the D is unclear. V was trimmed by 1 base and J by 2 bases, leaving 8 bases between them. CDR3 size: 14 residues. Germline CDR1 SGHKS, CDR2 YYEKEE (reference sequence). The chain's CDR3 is CASSLSPLTDTQYF. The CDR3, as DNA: TGTGCCAGCAGCTTGTCCCCCCTCACAGATACGCAGTATTTT.

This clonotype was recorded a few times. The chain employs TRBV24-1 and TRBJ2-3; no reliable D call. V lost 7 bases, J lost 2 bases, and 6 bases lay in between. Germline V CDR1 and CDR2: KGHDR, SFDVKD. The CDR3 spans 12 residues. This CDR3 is CATRDSTDTQYF. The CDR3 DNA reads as TGTGCCACCAGAGACTCCACAGATACGCAGTATTTT.

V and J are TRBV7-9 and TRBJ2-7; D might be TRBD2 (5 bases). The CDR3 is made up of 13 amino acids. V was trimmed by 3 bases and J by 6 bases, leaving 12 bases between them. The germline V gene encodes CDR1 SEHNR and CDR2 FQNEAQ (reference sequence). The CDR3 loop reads CASSFSIEGEQYF. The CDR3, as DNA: TGTGCCAGCAGCTTCTCAATCGAGGGCGAGCAGTACTTC.

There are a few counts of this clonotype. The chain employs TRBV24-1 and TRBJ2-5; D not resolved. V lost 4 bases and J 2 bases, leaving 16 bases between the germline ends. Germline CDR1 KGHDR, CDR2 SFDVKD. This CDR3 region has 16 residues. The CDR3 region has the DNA TGTGCCACCAGTGAATCTAATCCAGGATCTCAAGAGACCCAGTACTTC. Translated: CATSESNPGSQETQYF.

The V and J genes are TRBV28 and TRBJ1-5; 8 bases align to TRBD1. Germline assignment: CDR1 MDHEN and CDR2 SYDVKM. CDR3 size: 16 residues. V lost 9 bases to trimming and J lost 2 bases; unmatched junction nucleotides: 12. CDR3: CASKRTGSFGNQPQHF. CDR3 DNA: TGTGCCAGTAAAAGGACAGGGAGTTTTGGCAATCAGCCCCAGCATTTT.

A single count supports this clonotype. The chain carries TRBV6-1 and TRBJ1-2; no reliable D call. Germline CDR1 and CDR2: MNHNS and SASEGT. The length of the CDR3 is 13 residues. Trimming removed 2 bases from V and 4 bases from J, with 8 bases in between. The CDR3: CASSERYSYGYTF. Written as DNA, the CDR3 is TGTGCCAGCAGTGAAAGGTATAGCTATGGCTACACCTTC.

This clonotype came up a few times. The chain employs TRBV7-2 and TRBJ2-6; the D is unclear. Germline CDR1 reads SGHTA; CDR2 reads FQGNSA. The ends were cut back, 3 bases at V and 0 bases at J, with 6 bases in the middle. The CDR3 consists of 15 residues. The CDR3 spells CASSFRDSGANVLTF. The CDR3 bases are TGTGCCAGCAGCTTTAGGGACTCTGGGGCCAACGTCCTGACTTTC. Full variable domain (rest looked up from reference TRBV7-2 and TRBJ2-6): GAGVSQSPSNKVTEKGKDVELRCDPISGHTALYWYRQSLGQGLEFLIYFQGNSAPDKSGLPSDRFSAERTGGSVSTLTIQRTQQEDSAVYLCASSFRDSGANVLTFGAGSRLTVL.

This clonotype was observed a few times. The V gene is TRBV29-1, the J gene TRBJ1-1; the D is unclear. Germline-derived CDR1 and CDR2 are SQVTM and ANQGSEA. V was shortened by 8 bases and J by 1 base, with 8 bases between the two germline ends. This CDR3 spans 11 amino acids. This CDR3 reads CSTAGNTEAFF. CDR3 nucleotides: TGCAGCACCGCGGGGAACACTGAAGCTTTCTTT.

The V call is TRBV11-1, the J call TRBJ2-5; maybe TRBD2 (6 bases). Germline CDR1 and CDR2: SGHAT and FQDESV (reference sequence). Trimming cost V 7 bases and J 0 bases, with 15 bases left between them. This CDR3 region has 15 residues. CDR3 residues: CASNPGVGNQETQYF. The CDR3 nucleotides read TGTGCCAGCAACCCGGGGGTCGGGAACCAAGAGACCCAGTACTTC.

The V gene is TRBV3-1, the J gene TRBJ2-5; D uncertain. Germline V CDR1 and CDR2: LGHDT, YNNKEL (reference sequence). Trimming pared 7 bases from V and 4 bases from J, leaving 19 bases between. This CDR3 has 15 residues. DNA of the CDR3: TGTGCCAGCACCAGATTCTCAAGCGAGTCAGAGACCCAGTACTTC. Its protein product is CASTRFSSESETQYF.

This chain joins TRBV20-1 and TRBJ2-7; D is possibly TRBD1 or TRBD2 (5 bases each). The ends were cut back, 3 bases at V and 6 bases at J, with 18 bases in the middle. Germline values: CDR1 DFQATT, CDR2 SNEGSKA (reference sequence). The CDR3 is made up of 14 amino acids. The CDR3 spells CSASEGTDGVEQYV. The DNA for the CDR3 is TGCAGTGCTAGTGAGGGGACGGACGGAGTCGAGCAGTACGTC.

The DNA for the CDR3 is TGCAGTGCTAACCCGGCAGCTGGTCCGAGCGGCTACACCTTC. This sequence encodes CSANPAAGPSGYTF. The chain links TRBV20-1 to TRBJ1-2, with D uncertain. CDR1 and CDR2 (germline): DFQATT, SNEGSKA (reference sequence). Trimming left V 4 bases short and J 8 bases short, with 20 bases between. CDR3 length equals 14 residues.

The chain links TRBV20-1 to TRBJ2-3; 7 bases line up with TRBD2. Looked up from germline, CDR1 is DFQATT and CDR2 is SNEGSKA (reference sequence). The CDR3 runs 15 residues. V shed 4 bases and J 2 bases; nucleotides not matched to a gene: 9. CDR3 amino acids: CSAKTGEGYTDTQYF. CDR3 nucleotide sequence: TGCAGTGCTAAGACGGGGGAGGGCTACACAGATACGCAGTATTTT.